This record covers a single T cell receptor beta chain. Its antigen is not known. Deletions cut 8 bases from V and 4 bases from J, with 15 bases between. The CDR3 sequence is 13 residues long. Germline CDR1 is DFQATT and CDR2 is SNEGSKA (reference sequence). The data stem from a study of identical twins. Study observations and caveats: Researchers reported excess low generation probability among twin-shared out-of-frame alpha sequences. For out-of-frame beta sequences, excess twin sharing was weaker. Beta clonotypes that were abundant in cord blood contained fewer insertions, a pattern absent from memory repertoires.

cDNA carried unique molecular identifiers, and a universal primer site was added by template switching. TCRdb called the 5' RACE reads again in MiXCR, with one record for every CDR3 protein. The sample holds a few hundred thousand distinct CDR3 sequences, 9.6% seen once. The sample was also linked to a second study, of yellow fever vaccine responses in identical twins.

This receptor was taken from a woman younger than 30 in good health. The V gene is TRBV20-1, the J gene TRBJ1-3; D unclear. The specimen was PBMCs. CDR3 DNA sequence: TGCAGTACCAAACCCTCGGGAGGAAACACCATATATTTT. Protein sequence: CSTKPSGGNTIYF.